This T cell receptor (beta chain) came from a study of blood T cell repertoires in COVID-19. V dropped 7 bases and J dropped 11; count of bases not matched to a gene: 10. CDR1 MNHEY and CDR2 SVGAGI come from the germline V gene. The CDR3 sequence is 14 residues long. In terms of age and location, participants ranged from roughly 18 to 90 years and lived in about two dozen US areas. Participant-given clinical history determined each cohort assignment. This clone was recorded a few times. This table comes from immunoSEQ multiplex PCR, and its TCRdb copy is limited to in-frame clones, with some not included. The profile shows 300,000 to 350,000 clones, roughly 89% of them singletons.

The chain combines TRBV6-5 with TRBJ1-6; 8 bases fit TRBD1. The sample comprised PBMCs or T cells enriched from blood (not recorded which). This TCR was recovered from a woman under 40 who had recovered from COVID-19. The CDR3 DNA is TGTGCCAGCAAAAGGACAGGGTGGATTCCACCCCTCCACTTT. Translated, it gives CASKRTGWIPPLHF.